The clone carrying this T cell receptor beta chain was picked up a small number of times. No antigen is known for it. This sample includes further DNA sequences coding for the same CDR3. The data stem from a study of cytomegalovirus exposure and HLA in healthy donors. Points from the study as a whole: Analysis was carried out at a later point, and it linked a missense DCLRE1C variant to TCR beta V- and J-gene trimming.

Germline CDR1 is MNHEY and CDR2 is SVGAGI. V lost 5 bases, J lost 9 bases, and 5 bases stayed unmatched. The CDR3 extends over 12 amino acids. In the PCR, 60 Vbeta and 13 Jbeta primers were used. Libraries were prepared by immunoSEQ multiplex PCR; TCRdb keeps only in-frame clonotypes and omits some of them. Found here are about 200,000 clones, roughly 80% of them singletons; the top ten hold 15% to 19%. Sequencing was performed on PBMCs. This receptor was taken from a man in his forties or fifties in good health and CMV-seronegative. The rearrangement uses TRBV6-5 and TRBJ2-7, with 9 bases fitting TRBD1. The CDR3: CASSPGQGRQYF. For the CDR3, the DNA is TGTGCCAGCAGTCCGGGACAGGGAAGGCAGTACTTC.